This TCR beta chain was profiled in a study of identical twins. Study-wide points: The conclusions drew on cross-sectional statistical analysis instead of tracking the same donors.

The CDR3 contains 14 residues. Germline values: CDR1 SGHTA, CDR2 FQGNSA. Worth noting for this clonotype: As yet, its antigen is unknown. A much larger clone sits a single nucleotide away, making a read error possible.

TCRdb passed the 5' RACE reads through MiXCR, listing each CDR3 protein once. The sample records some 500,000 distinct CDR3 sequences, more than 9% being singletons. These data also formed part of another study, on yellow fever vaccine responses in identical twins.

This sequence was found in a woman aged 18-30 years in good health. The chain is built from TRBV7-2 and TRBJ2-1, with D unclear. The sample was PBMCs. The CDR3 region is CASSFEILLNAQFF. CDR3 sequence (DNA): TGTGCCAGCAGCTTTGAGATACTCCTCAATGCGCAGTTCTTC.